The 8 T cell receptor beta chains reported below all come from one sample, sequenced in a study of tissue T cells after allogeneic stem cell transplantation. Generated by immunoSEQ multiplex PCR, the TCRdb table keeps only in-frame clones and is missing some. The table shows around 8,000 clones, with about 48% occurring only once. The time point: mouse harvest day 7 after allogeneic transplant. Mouse grafts combined 10^7 T-cell-depleted bone marrow cells with 10^6 splenic CD5+ T cells. Specimen: gut tissue. These receptors were obtained from a female BALB/c mouse given C57BL/6 T cells with graft-versus-host disease after an allogeneic hematopoietic cell transplant.

In regard to this clone: Germline and genes here are mouse. Read coverage stops 1 residue before the CDR3 terminus; the germline J gene supplies the remainder. The gene calls are TRBV13-2 and TRBJ1-3, with 9 bases fitting TRBD1. The CDR3 is 15 residues long. Trimming at V came to 2 bases and at J to 2 bases, leaving 2 bases not matched to a gene. CDR1 is NNHNN and CDR2 is SYGAGS in the germline V gene (reference sequence). The CDR3 spells CASGERDRAGNTLYF. Partial CDR3 DNA: TGTGCCAGCGGTGAAAGGGACAGGGCTGGAAATACGCTCTAT.

To note about this clone: Gene names denote mouse genes. The CDR3 extends 1 residue past the end of the read, so its final part is completed from the germline J gene. This chain joins TRBV16 and TRBJ2-4, with a weak D call TRBD1 (5 bases). Germline assignment: CDR1 SGHSA and CDR2 FRNQAP. The V and J ends lost 2 bases and 0 bases respectively, with 9 bases between them. CDR3 length: 15 residues. The CDR3 is CASSLPPGSQNTLYF. The sequenced CDR3 bases are TGTGCAAGCAGCTTACCCCCAGGGAGTCAAAACACCTTGTAC. Using reference TRBV16 and TRBJ2-4 for the parts outside the CDR3, the full variable domain is NAGVIQTPRHKVTGKGQEATLWCEPISGHSAVFWYRQTIVQGLEFLTYFRNQAPIDDSGMPKERFSAQMPNQSHSTLKIQSTQPQDSAVYLCASSLPPGSQNTLYFGAGTRLSVL.

This clone turned up a few times. The germline and genes are mouse ones. The CDR3 is cut off 1 residue early in the read; its end comes from the germline J gene. The chain recombines TRBV12-1 with TRBJ2-5; 8 positions agree with TRBD2. The V gene end was trimmed by 1 base and the J gene end by 2 bases; junction bases not matched to a gene: 1. This CDR3 spans 14 amino acids. Germline lookup yields CDR1 SGHSN and CDR2 HYEKVE. CDR3 in amino acids: CASSLLGGQDTQYF. The sequenced CDR3 bases are TGTGCCAGCTCTCTGCTGGGGGGCCAAGACACCCAGTAC.

Relative to its sample, this clone is medium-sized. The listed genes are named as in mouse. The read comes to an end 1 residue before the CDR3 does, leaving the germline J gene to fill in the end. This chain joins TRBV26 and TRBJ2-7; D is undetermined. The CDR3 is 14 residues long. In germline, CDR1 is KGHPV, CDR2 FQNQEV (reference sequence). The ends were cut back, 0 bases at V and 0 bases at J, with 6 bases in the middle. The sequenced part of the CDR3 DNA is TGTGCCAGCAGTCTGTCCAGGAGCTCCTATGAACAGTAC. Amino acid sequence: CASSLSRSSYEQY. Given in full, the CDR3 is CASSLSRSSYEQYF.

Details on this clone: Gene names follow the mouse nomenclature. Read data end 1 residue before the CDR3 end; the end is taken from the germline J gene. V gene TRBV5 combines with J gene TRBJ2-3; 8 nucleotides align to TRBD2. Trimming took 4 bases from V and 0 from J; bases not matched to a gene: 6. The CDR3 totals 16 residues. The germline gives CDR1 LGHNA, CDR2 YNLKQL (reference sequence). The part of the CDR3 DNA that was read is TGTGCCAGCAGCCCACACTGGGGGCTTAGTGCAGAAACGCTGTAT. Translating gives CASSPHWGLSAETLY. The full CDR3 protein is CASSPHWGLSAETLYF.

On this clone itself: Here the gene names and germline are mouse. The read is 1 residue too short to cover the CDR3 end, so that end is filled in from the germline J gene. The chain joins TRBV31 to TRBJ2-3; D may be TRBD2 (5 bases). The CDR3 loop spans 14 amino acids. Germline CDR1 is GKSSPN and CDR2 is SITVG. V was trimmed by 0 bases and J by 0 bases, leaving 7 bases between them. CDR3 sequence reads: CAWSLWTSAETLYF. CDR3 DNA (partial): TGTGCCTGGAGTCTCTGGACTAGTGCAGAAACGCTGTAT.

This clone was found a few times. These gene names are mouse names. The read ends 1 residue shy of where the CDR3 ends; the end is completed using the germline J gene. The rearrangement joins TRBV1 to TRBJ1-3; 7 positions agree with TRBD1. The CDR3 length is 15 residues. V was pared by 3 bases and J by 2 bases, with 4 bases of the junction left unmatched. CDR1 is NSQYPW, CDR2 LRSPGD, per germline (reference sequence). The CDR3 reads CTCSAGQGAGNTLYF. The sequenced CDR3 bases are TGCACCTGCAGTGCGGGTCAGGGGGCTGGAAATACGCTCTAT.

Note on this clone: The genes are named according to mouse. The read gets to within 1 residue of the CDR3 end, and the germline J gene fills in the rest. The rearrangement links TRBV13-1 to TRBJ1-4; TRBD1 might be the D (5 bases). The V gene's germline CDR1 is NSHNY and CDR2 SYGAGN. V was shortened by 3 bases and J by 0 bases, with 9 bases between the two germline ends. The CDR3 has 15 residues. The CDR3: CASSAQGFSNERLFF. The covered CDR3 bases are TGTGCCAGCAGTGCCCAGGGTTTTTCCAACGAAAGATTATTT.